This entry describes one TCR beta chain. Its antigen remains unidentified. Qualities for individual bases were not recorded, and no much larger clone is one base off. The sample's treatment or condition label, decoded: around 19 received Ad26.COV2.S at low or high dose, single or two shots; about 5 received placebo; per-sample allocation not given. Repertoires of vaccine and placebo recipients were sequenced from samples collected on day 63 after the first injection. In Cohort 1b, fewer than 30 adults aged 18-55 years were enrolled at a single site in Boston, USA, between 29 July and 7 August 2020. As a vaccine, Ad26.COV2.S was a replication-incompetent adenovirus type 26 vector that expressed a prefusion-stabilized SARS-CoV-2 spike protein derived from the original Wuhan strain. A distance of 5 bases separates the germline ends of V and J, which lose 6 bases and 4 bases respectively. The CDR3 covers 11 residues, taking in both the cysteine and the phenylalanine. Only the CDR3 part of the read is kept: 33 bases, read in frame from the first base. The germline V gene supplies CDR1 SGHTA and CDR2 FQGNSA.

These data belong to a study of Ad26.COV2.S vaccination and SARS-CoV-2 variants (dated by TCRdb to the early 2020s). About the investigation overall: Vaccine-arm donors were drawn from COV1001, a multicentre, randomized, double-blind, placebo-controlled phase I-IIa trial of Ad26.COV2.S in healthy adults. Throughout the experiments and outcome assessment, investigators stayed blinded to trial group allocation. A total of about 30 samples were included in the TCR-sequenced set, comprising 19 Ad26.COV2.S vaccine recipients, 5 placebo recipients and 8 SARS-CoV-2 convalescent individuals. Ad26.COV2.S was administered intramuscularly at a dose of 5x10^10 or 1x10^11 viral particles, either as one shot or as two shots given 56 days apart. Trial participants were randomized into five groups of five: low-dose or high-dose Ad26.COV2.S given once or twice, or placebo on both occasions. The specificity and breadth of SARS-CoV-2-reactive T cell receptors after Ad26.COV2.S vaccination were assessed by TCRbeta repertoire sequencing.

TCRbeta CDR3 regions were sequenced with the immunoSEQ Assay. After extraction, genomic DNA underwent amplification by bias-controlled multiplex PCR, followed by high-throughput sequencing. The study's processing was this. To quantify the absolute abundance of every unique TCRbeta CDR3 region, sequences were collapsed and filtered. T cell fraction was estimated by normalization of TCRbeta template counts to usable DNA, with usable DNA being measured through amplification of reference genes present in all nucleated cells. Repertoire TCRs were annotated as SARS-CoV-2-specific when V gene, CDR3 amino acid sequence and J gene were exactly matched to a known reactive TCR set. MIRA supplied the reference SARS-CoV-2 TCR set, which was filtered for enrichment in COVID-19-positive ImmuneCODE repertoires so that public or cross-reactive TCRs were removed. Based on the MIRA antigens, annotated TCRs were further analysed at the level of specific ORF or position within ORF. Breadth was defined as annotated unique rearrangements over total unique productive rearrangements; depth was the summed frequency of those rearrangements. Group comparisons of TCR breadth used two-sided Wilcoxon rank-sum tests. Held by TCRdb, this immuneACCESS table contains in-frame sequences only and omits some clones. Under half of the omission traces to an unresolved V gene where checked; the cause of the rest is unknown. V, J and clone size are those of that table, while D and trimming were read from the DNA. This sample lists hundreds of thousands of clones; 92% were detected once. The top ten constitute over 1.5% of the sample.

Points the paper makes about the study in general: The study lacked the statistical power to compare responses across vaccine doses or regimens. After vaccination, spike-specific CD8+ and CD4+ T cell responses were reported to show substantial breadth. It was noted by the authors that total T cell responses may have been underestimated by the TCR breadth and depth analyses. Vaccine and placebo recipients had comparable non-spike TCR breadth, which fits with the vaccine containing only spike. Ad26.COV2.S recipients had higher spike-specific TCR breadth than placebo recipients (P = 0.0014).

The chain uses TRBV7-2 and TRBJ2-3; the D gene cannot be named for sure. The sample in question was peripheral blood, obtained in a trial of Ad26.COV2.S vaccine versus placebo. This clonotype was obtained from a person aged 18-65 years who received the Ad26.COV2.S COVID-19 vaccine or a placebo. Here the CDR3 is given as CASRRADTQYF. In nucleotides, the sequence is TGTGCCAGCAGGCGTGCAGATACGCAGTATTTT.